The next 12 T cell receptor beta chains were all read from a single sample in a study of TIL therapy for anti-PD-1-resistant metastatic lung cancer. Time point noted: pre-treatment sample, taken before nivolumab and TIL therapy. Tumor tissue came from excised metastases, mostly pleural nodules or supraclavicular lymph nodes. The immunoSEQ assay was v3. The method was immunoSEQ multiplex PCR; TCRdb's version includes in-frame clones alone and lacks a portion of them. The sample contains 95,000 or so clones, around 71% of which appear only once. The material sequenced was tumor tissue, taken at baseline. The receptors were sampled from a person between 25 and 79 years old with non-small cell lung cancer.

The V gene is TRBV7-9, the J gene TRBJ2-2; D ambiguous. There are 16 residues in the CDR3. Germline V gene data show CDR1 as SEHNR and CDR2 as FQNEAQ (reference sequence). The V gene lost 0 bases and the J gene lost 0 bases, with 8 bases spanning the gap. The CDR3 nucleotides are TGTGCCAGCAGCTTAGCTGTCCACTCGAACACCGGGGAGCTGTTTTTT. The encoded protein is CASSLAVHSNTGELFF.

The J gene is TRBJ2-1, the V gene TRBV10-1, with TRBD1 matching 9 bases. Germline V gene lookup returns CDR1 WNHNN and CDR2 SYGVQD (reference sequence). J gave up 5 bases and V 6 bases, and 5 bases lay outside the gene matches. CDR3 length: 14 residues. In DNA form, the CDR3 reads TGCGCCAGCAGCGCCGGGACAGGGAACAATGAGCAGTTCTTC. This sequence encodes CASSAGTGNNEQFF.

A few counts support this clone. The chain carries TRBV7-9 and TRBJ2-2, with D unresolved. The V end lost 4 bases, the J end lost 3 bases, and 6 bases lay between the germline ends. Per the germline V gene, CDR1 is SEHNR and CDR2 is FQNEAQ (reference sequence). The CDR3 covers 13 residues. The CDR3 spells CASSSDYTGELFF. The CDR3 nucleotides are TGTGCCAGCAGCTCCGACTACACCGGGGAGCTGTTTTTT.

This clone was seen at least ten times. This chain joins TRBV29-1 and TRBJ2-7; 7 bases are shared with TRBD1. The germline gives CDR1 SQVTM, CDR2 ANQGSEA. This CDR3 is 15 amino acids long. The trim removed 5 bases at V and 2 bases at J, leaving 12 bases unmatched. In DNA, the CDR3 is TGCAGCGTTCGTCTCCGGGACAGAGCTACCTACGAGCAGTACTTC. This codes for CSVRLRDRATYEQYF.

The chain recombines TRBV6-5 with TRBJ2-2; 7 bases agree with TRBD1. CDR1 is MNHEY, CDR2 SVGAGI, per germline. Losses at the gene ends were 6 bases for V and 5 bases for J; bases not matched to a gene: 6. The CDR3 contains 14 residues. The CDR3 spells CASRWDRWTGELFF. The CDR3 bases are TGTGCCAGCAGGTGGGACAGATGGACCGGGGAGCTGTTTTTT.

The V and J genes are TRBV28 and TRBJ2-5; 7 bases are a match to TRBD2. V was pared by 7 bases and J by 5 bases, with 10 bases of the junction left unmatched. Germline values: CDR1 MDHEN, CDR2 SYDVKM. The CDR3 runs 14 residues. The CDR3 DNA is TGTGCCAGCACCACTTTCAGGCGGGGGGAGACCCAGTACTTC. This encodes CASTTFRRGETQYF.

CDR3 protein: CASSRDRGRPGETQYF. CDR3 nucleotides: TGCGCCAGCAGCCGGGACAGGGGGCGCCCAGGGGAGACCCAGTACTTC. The chain links TRBV4-1 to TRBJ2-5, with 12 nucleotides matching TRBD1. From germline, CDR1 is MGHRA and CDR2 YSYEKL. The CDR3 has 16 amino acids. With 4 bases clipped from V and 5 bases from J, the junction kept 8 bases outside the gene matches.

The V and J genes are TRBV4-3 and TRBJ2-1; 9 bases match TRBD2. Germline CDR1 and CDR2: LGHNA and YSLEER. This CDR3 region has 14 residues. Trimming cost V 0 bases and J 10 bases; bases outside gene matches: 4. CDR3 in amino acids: CASSQDLSGREQFF. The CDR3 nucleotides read TGCGCCAGCAGCCAAGATCTGAGCGGGAGGGAGCAGTTCTTC.

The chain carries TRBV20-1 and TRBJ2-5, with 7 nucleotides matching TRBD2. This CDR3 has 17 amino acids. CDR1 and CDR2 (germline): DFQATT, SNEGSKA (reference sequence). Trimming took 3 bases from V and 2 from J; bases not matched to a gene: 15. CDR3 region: CSASSLAEPRPQETQYF. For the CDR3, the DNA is TGCAGTGCTAGTAGCCTAGCGGAACCTAGGCCTCAAGAGACCCAGTACTTC.

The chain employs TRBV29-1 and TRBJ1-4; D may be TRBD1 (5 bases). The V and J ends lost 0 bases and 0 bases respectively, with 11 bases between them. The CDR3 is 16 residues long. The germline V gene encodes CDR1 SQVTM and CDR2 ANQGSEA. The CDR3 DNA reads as TGCAGCGTTGAAGACCGGGGCGGTTCAACTAATGAAAAACTGTTTTTT. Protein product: CSVEDRGGSTNEKLFF.

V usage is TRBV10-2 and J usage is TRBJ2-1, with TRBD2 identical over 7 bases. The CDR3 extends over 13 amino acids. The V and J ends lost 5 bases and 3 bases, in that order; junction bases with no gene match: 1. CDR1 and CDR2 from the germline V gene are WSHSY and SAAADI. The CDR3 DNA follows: TGCGCCAGCAGTTGGGACTACTACAATGAGCAGTTCTTC. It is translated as CASSWDYYNEQFF.

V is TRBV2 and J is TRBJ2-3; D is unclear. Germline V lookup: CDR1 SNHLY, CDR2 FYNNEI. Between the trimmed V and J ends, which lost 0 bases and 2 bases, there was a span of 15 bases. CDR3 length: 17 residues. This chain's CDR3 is CASSEALGSLITDTQYF. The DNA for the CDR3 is TGTGCCAGCAGTGAAGCGCTTGGGTCCCTGATCACAGATACGCAGTATTTT.